This TCR beta chain came from a study of early T cells in non-severe SARS-CoV-2 infection. On the study more broadly: Investigators sequenced bulk RNA drawn from unsorted whole blood, and chains remained unpaired. Study-wide results and caveats: Lookups in VDJdb leaned toward anti-spike CD8 responses and missed private and CD4 specificities.

Individual cDNA molecules were tagged with unique molecular identifiers. TCRdb used MiXCR to reprocess the 5' RACE reads, holding one entry per CDR3 protein. The table has some 87,000 distinct CDR3 sequences, over 10% seen once. Details on this clonotype: Its antigen is not known.

V shed 5 bases and J 5 bases; nucleotides not matched to a gene: 6. Germline V gene data show CDR1 as MDHEN and CDR2 as SYDVKM. The CDR3 spans 15 residues. This receptor was obtained from an adult who was a healthcare worker with PCR-confirmed SARS-CoV-2 infection or an uninfected control (not recorded which). The chain couples TRBV28 to TRBJ2-1; 10 bases are shared with TRBD2. The sequencing sample was made of whole blood. CDR3 coding DNA: TGTGCCAGCAGTCTTGGGACTAGCGACCACAATGAGCAGTTCTTC. This gives the protein CASSLGTSDHNEQFF.